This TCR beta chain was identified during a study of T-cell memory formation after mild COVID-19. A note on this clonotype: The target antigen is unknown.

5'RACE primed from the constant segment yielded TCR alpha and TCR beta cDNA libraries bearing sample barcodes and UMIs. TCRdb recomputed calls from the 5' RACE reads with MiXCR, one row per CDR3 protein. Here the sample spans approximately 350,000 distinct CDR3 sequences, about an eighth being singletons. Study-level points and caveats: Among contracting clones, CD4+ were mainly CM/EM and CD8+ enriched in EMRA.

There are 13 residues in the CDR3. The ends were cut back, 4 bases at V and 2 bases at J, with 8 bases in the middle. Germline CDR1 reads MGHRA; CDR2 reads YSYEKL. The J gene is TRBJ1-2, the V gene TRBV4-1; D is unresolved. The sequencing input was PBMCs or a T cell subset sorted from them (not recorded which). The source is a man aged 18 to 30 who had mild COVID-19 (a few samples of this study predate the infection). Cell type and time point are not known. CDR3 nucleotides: TGCGCCAGCAGCCGGGAACAGAACTATGGCTACACCTTC. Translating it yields CASSREQNYGYTF.